This T cell receptor (beta chain) was identified in a study of OX40 agonist ivuxolimab in advanced cancers. Background on the whole study: Ivuxolimab, which targeted the costimulatory receptor OX40 (CD134), was an agonistic, fully human IgG2 monoclonal antibody. Intravenous ivuxolimab was administered to patients every 2 weeks at six dose levels: 0.01, 0.1, 0.3, 1.5, 3 and 10 mg/kg. Of the approximately 54 patients in dose escalation, about 20 had hepatocellular carcinoma, roughly 15 had melanoma, 9 had renal cell carcinoma and 9 had head and neck cancer. In the dose-escalation cohort, approximately 80% of patients were male, and the mean age was roughly 60 years with a range of roughly 23 to 79. Patients were allowed to have had prior anti-PD-1, anti-PD-L1 or anti-CTLA-4 therapy, and roughly 40% of the dose-escalation patients had been treated with checkpoint inhibitors. Three dose-escalation patients achieved partial responses, one with hepatocellular carcinoma and two with cutaneous melanoma. The purpose of peripheral TCRbeta sequencing was to test whether ivuxolimab changed TCR sequence diversity and led to clonal T-cell expansion. The paper describes the monotherapy dose-escalation part (N of about 54 patients) of the phase I trial of ivuxolimab.

Study-wide conclusions, independent of this receptor: After ivuxolimab, CD8+ T cells had more expanded clones than CD4+ T cells on average. At doses of 0.1 to 3.0 mg/kg, clonal expansion of both CD4+ and CD8+ T cells in blood was seen between baseline and week 6. Partial responders in the 0.1-3.0 mg/kg groups had among the lowest normalized peripheral clonal expansion, especially among CD8+ T cells. Low levels of normalized T-cell clonal expansion were also seen in some nonresponding patients. Antigen specificity was not determined for the clonally expanded peripheral T cells.

The trial excluded patients who had a history of autoimmune disease or who were on systemic immunosuppression. Peripheral blood for TCR sequencing was collected from all dose cohorts at baseline, on cycle 4 day 1, and on cycle 7 day 1. The samples were drawn from a first-in-human, open-label, multicenter phase I dose-escalation trial of ivuxolimab. The trial enrolled adults with locally advanced or metastatic head and neck squamous cell, hepatocellular, melanoma or renal cell carcinoma. Before TCR sequencing, CD4+ T cells and CD8+ T cells from peripheral blood were sorted into separate populations. From cysteine to phenylalanine, the CDR3 is 16 amino acids long. Here the CDR3 DNA is all that survives: 48 bases in frame from base 1. The V end loses 2 bases and the J end loses 0 bases, and a stretch of 13 bases separates them. Looking up the germline V gene yields CDR1 MNHEY and CDR2 SVGAGI. This clone appeared a single time. The antigen it binds to is not known. No much larger clone exists at a distance of one base, and base qualities are not known.

To sequence the TCRbeta CDR3 region, genomic DNA was isolated from the sorted cells. The immunoSEQ Assay was used for sequencing of TCRbeta CDR3 regions. The clones in this table, taken by TCRdb from immuneACCESS, are in-frame only. Not every clone is retained; where verified, under half of the shortfall comes from an unresolved V gene, and the cause of the rest is unknown. For this sample there are over 30,000 clones; more than 60% appear just once. In total, the top ten clones hold roughly 15% of the sample. The chain uses TRBV6-5 and TRBJ1-2; TRBD1 is possibly the D segment (6 matching bases). The clonotype was recovered from an adult with an advanced solid tumor such as melanoma, head and neck, liver or kidney cancer. The input for sequencing was CD4+ or CD8+ T cells sorted from blood, taken in a trial of the OX40 agonist ivuxolimab. The DNA sequence reads TGTGCCAGCAGTTACGTTCCAGGGACACCTAACTATGGCTACACCTTC. The translation is CASSYVPGTPNYGYTF.